This T cell receptor beta chain was documented in a study of OX40 agonist ivuxolimab in advanced cancers. Across the whole study: Therapy given before enrollment (anti-PD-1, anti-PD-L1 or anti-CTLA-4) was allowed, and 40% had some.

Germline CDR1 is SGHNT and CDR2 is YYREEE (reference sequence). J was trimmed by 5 bases and V by 0 bases; bases with no gene match: 9. CDR3 length: 17 residues. The table came from immunoSEQ multiplex PCR; TCRdb's copy has only in-frame clones and leaves some out. The sample lists over 150,000 clones; around 94% were seen once. The clonotype comes from an adult with an advanced solid tumor such as melanoma, head and neck, liver or kidney cancer. The V gene is TRBV5-4, the J gene TRBJ2-5, with TRBD1 matching over 11 bases. The material sequenced was CD4+ or CD8+ T cells sorted from blood, taken in a trial of the OX40 agonist ivuxolimab. The CDR3 DNA reads as TGTGCCAGCAGCTTGGGGGCCGGACAGGGGGCGGAGGAGACCCAGTACTTC. This gives the protein CASSLGAGQGAEETQYF.